The clone carrying this TCR beta chain showed up just a few times. What it binds is unknown. These data come from a study of blood T cells in healthy people across ages. Study-level findings and limits: A roughly linear fall in TCR beta diversity per million T cells was seen with increasing age. CMV status of donors was not determined, possibly confounding expanded clonotype changes.

A second about 7 to 12 cycle PCR used barcoded and J-beta primers. TCRdb fed the 5' RACE reads into MiXCR, producing one record per CDR3 protein. The sample carries about 680,000 distinct CDR3 sequences, around 45% recorded once. This CDR3 is 14 amino acids long. Germline CDR1 is MDHEN and CDR2 is SYDVKM. Trimming removed 2 bases from V and 4 bases from J, with 11 bases in between. The V and J genes are TRBV28 and TRBJ2-5, with D perhaps TRBD1 or TRBD2 (5 bases each). Sequencing input: blood. This TCR derives from a woman aged 60-70 years in good health. This CDR3 is CASSLSKGTETQYF. CDR3 DNA: TGTGCCAGCAGTTTAAGTAAGGGGACAGAGACCCAGTACTTC.